Following are 30 T cell receptor beta chains from one sample sequenced in a study of identical twins. TCRdb reanalysed the 5' RACE reads using MiXCR and keeps one entry per CDR3 protein. The repertoire consists of approximately 490,000 distinct CDR3 sequences, with more than 20% occurring once and the leading ten covering 0.45% to 0.5%. These data were also filed under a second study, of yellow fever vaccine responses in identical twins.

Specimen: CD4+ T cells sorted from blood. These receptors were collected from a young woman in good health.

The chain employs TRBV7-3 and TRBJ2-3; D might be TRBD2 (5 bases). CDR1 and CDR2 from the germline V gene are SGHTA and FQGTGA. Trimming stripped 4 bases from V and 4 bases from J, with 12 bases between. CDR3 length equals 14 residues. The CDR3 reads CASSSGLSADTQYF. The DNA for the CDR3 is TGTGCCAGCAGCTCCGGACTCTCCGCAGATACGCAGTATTTT.

In its sample, this clonotype was seen many times. The V and J genes are TRBV4-2 and TRBJ2-1; TRBD2 agrees at 11 bases. The V and J ends lost 3 bases and 4 bases, in that order; junction bases with no gene match: 5. The germline V gene encodes CDR1 LGHNA and CDR2 YNFKEQ. The CDR3 is 16 residues long. The CDR3 coding sequence is TGTGCCAGCAGCCATGGACTAGCGGGTGTATACAATGAGCAGTTCTTC. It specifies CASSHGLAGVYNEQFF.

There are a few counts of this clonotype. The CDR3 DNA follows: TGCAGCGTAAGGACACCTGAAAACACCGGGGAGCTGTTTTTT. It specifies CSVRTPENTGELFF. J is TRBJ2-2 and V is TRBV29-1; D might be TRBD1 (5 bases). The CDR3 is 14 amino acids. Germline V gene lookup returns CDR1 SQVTM and CDR2 ANQGSEA. Trimming pared 6 bases from V and 2 bases from J, leaving 13 bases between.

This clonotype was detected a few times. The genes are TRBV6-1 and TRBJ2-1; 12 bases map to TRBD2. Trimming removed 6 bases from V and 9 bases from J; junction bases left unmatched: 9. Germline values: CDR1 MNHNS, CDR2 SASEGT. This CDR3 contains 15 residues. The DNA for the CDR3 is TGTGCCAGCAGGACGACTAGCGGGAGCAGTAGTGAGCAGTTCTTC. This translates into CASRTTSGSSSEQFF.

This clonotype was recorded a few times. This rearrangement joins TRBV5-1 to TRBJ2-5; 8 bases map to TRBD2. The length of the CDR3 is 14 residues. Germline assignment: CDR1 SGHRS and CDR2 YFSETQ. V lost 4 bases, J lost 2 bases, and 4 bases stayed unmatched. The CDR3 sequence is CASSVAGKQETQYF. CDR3 bases: TGCGCCAGCAGCGTAGCGGGGAAACAAGAGACCCAGTACTTC.

This clonotype was seen ten or more times. The chain recombines TRBV12-3 or TRBV12-4 with TRBJ1-1, with a weak D call TRBD1 (6 bases). The V end was cut by 5 bases, the J end by 4 bases, with 11 bases between. The CDR3 extends over 13 amino acids. This chain's CDR3 is CASSHRVGTEAFF. The CDR3 DNA reads TGTGCCAGCAGTCACAGGGTTGGCACTGAAGCTTTCTTT.

The rearrangement joins TRBV20-1 to TRBJ2-5; D might be TRBD1 (6 bases). The CDR3 is made up of 17 amino acids. Germline CDR1 and CDR2: DFQATT and SNEGSKA (reference sequence). V was pared by 5 bases and J by 4 bases, with 26 bases between. The CDR3 DNA reads as TGCAGTGCTGCCGTTACAGGGAAAGGTATTGGCCGAGAGACCCAGTACTTC. Its translation: CSAAVTGKGIGRETQYF.

The table lists this clonotype with a few counts. The rearrangement links TRBV10-3 to TRBJ1-4; TRBD1 is a possible D gene (5 bases). The length of the CDR3 is 14 residues. Per germline, CDR1 ENHRY and CDR2 SYGVKD. The V end was cut by 4 bases, the J end by 6 bases, with 12 bases between. CDR3: CAISGDPPDEKLFF. Here the CDR3 DNA reads TGTGCCATCAGTGGGGACCCTCCTGATGAAAAACTGTTTTTT.

This clonotype has just a few counts. The chain joins TRBV7-9 to TRBJ2-7; TRBD2 agrees at 8 bases. This CDR3 region has 13 residues. Trimming at V came to 8 bases and at J to 3 bases, leaving 6 bases not matched to a gene. Germline CDR1 is SEHNR and CDR2 is FQNEAQ (reference sequence). As DNA, the CDR3 is TGTGCCAGCTCTCAGCGGGAGAGCTACGAGCAGTACTTC. This gives the protein CASSQRESYEQYF.

The V and J genes are TRBV11-2 and TRBJ1-6; a possible D gene is TRBD1 (5 bases). The CDR3 contains 14 residues. Between the trimmed V and J ends, which lost 1 base and 8 bases, there was a span of 9 bases. The germline V gene has CDR1 SGHAT and CDR2 FQNNGV. The CDR3 DNA reads TGTGCCAGCAGCTTAGTTGGGGCTTATTCACCCCTCCACTTT. Protein product: CASSLVGAYSPLHF. Full variable domain (missing parts from reference TRBV11-2 and TRBJ1-6): EAGVAQSPRYKIIEKRQSVAFWCNPISGHATLYWYQQILGQGPKLLIQFQNNGVVDDSQLPKDRFSAERLKGVDSTLKIQPAKLEDSAVYLCASSLVGAYSPLHFGNGTRLTVT.

This clonotype was counted between two and nine times. The rearrangement links TRBV10-1 to TRBJ2-3, with 10 bases that match TRBD2. V lost 4 bases, J lost 2 bases, and 3 bases stayed unmatched. This CDR3 comprises 15 residues. CDR1 and CDR2 from the germline V gene are WNHNN and SYGVQD (reference sequence). The DNA of the CDR3 is TGCGCCAGCAGTGGTAGCGGGGGGAACACAGATACGCAGTATTTT. Translated, it gives CASSGSGGNTDTQYF.

The chain links TRBV29-1 to TRBJ2-2; 7 bases agree with TRBD1. V gave up 8 bases and J gave up 5 bases; unmatched junction bases: 11. The CDR3 is made up of 14 amino acids. The germline V gene has CDR1 SQVTM and CDR2 ANQGSEA. In nucleotides, the CDR3 is TGCAGCACCCTTCTAGGGGGCGATACCGGGGAGCTGTTTTTT. It specifies CSTLLGGDTGELFF.

This rearrangement joins TRBV6-1 to TRBJ2-4; TRBD2 agrees at 15 bases. Per the germline V gene, CDR1 is MNHNS and CDR2 is SASEGT. The length of the CDR3 is 17 residues. V was pared by 3 bases and J by 8 bases, with 8 bases of the junction left unmatched. CDR3 sequence (DNA): TGTGCCAGCAGTGATCCGCCGGGACTAGCGGGAGGACACATTCAGTACTTC. Its protein is CASSDPPGLAGGHIQYF.

The V gene is TRBV11-2, the J gene TRBJ2-7; no definite D call. V was trimmed by 5 bases and J by 0 bases, leaving 17 bases between them. This CDR3 region has 16 residues. Germline CDR1 SGHAT, CDR2 FQNNGV. CDR3 amino acids: CASSPPLFGNSYEQYF. The DNA for the CDR3 is TGTGCCAGCAGCCCCCCCCTCTTTGGGAACTCCTACGAGCAGTACTTC. The whole variable domain, remainder taken from reference TRBV11-2 and TRBJ2-7, is EAGVAQSPRYKIIEKRQSVAFWCNPISGHATLYWYQQILGQGPKLLIQFQNNGVVDDSQLPKDRFSAERLKGVDSTLKIQPAKLEDSAVYLCASSPPLFGNSYEQYFGPGTRLTVT.

This chain joins TRBV5-1 and TRBJ2-5, with TRBD2 matching 10 bases. The germline CDR1 and CDR2 sequences are SGHRS and YFSETQ. Trimming cost V 1 base and J 4 bases; bases outside gene matches: 7. This CDR3 region has 16 residues. This chain's CDR3 is CASSLRGTSDPETQYF. Here the CDR3 DNA reads TGCGCCAGCAGCTTGCGCGGGACTAGCGACCCAGAGACCCAGTACTTC.

This clonotype was counted a few times. The V call is TRBV24-1, the J call TRBJ2-1; 8 bases map to TRBD2. CDR1 and CDR2 from the germline V gene are KGHDR and SFDVKD. After removal of 1 base from V and 3 bases from J, the junction contained 4 bases not matched to a gene. The CDR3 runs 16 residues. This CDR3 reads CATSDFRAGGYNEQFF. CDR3 DNA sequence: TGTGCCACCAGTGATTTCCGCGCGGGAGGCTACAATGAGCAGTTCTTC.

The rearrangement uses TRBV11-2 and TRBJ2-1; 10 bases match TRBD2. The trim removed 5 bases at V and 2 bases at J, leaving 9 bases unmatched. Germline V gene lookup returns CDR1 SGHAT and CDR2 FQNNGV. CDR3 size: 17 residues. CDR3 sequence: CASSHLASGRAYNEQFF. In nucleotides, the CDR3 is TGTGCCAGCAGCCACCTTGCAAGCGGGAGGGCCTACAATGAGCAGTTCTTC.

Written as DNA, the CDR3 is TGCGCCAGCAGGCCCACCCGGGAAGCAAAAAGCACAGATACGCAGTATTTT. Translated: CASRPTREAKSTDTQYF. This chain uses TRBV5-1 with TRBJ2-3; tentatively, D is TRBD2 (5 bases). Germline values: CDR1 SGHRS, CDR2 YFSETQ. The length of the CDR3 is 17 residues. V lost 5 bases to trimming and J lost 0 bases, with 19 bases between them.

There are a few counts of this clonotype. The chain recombines TRBV3-1 with TRBJ2-4, with 8 bases lining up with TRBD2. The J segment lost 1 base and the V segment lost 1 base, leaving 3 bases of the junction unmatched. The CDR3 length is 16 residues. Germline V gene data show CDR1 as LGHDT and CDR2 as YNNKEL (reference sequence). The CDR3 nucleotides read TGTGCCAGCAGCCAAGGGTCTAGCGGGGCCAAAAACATTCAGTACTTC. Amino acids: CASSQGSSGAKNIQYF.

The rearrangement uses TRBV6-1 and TRBJ1-5, with TRBD1 matching 10 bases. Germline CDR1 is MNHNS and CDR2 is SASEGT. V shed 7 bases, J shed 3 bases, and the junction held 3 bases outside the gene matches. CDR3 size: 14 residues. The CDR3 region is CASTGTGDNQPQHF. DNA for the CDR3: TGTGCCAGCACCGGGACAGGGGACAATCAGCCCCAGCATTTT.

The sample holds a few counts of this clonotype. The V gene is TRBV5-5, the J gene TRBJ2-3; 10 bases align to TRBD2. The CDR3 totals 15 residues. Germline V lookup: CDR1 SGHKS, CDR2 YYEKEE (reference sequence). The junction had 4 bases not matched to a gene; V was cut back by 5 bases and J by 1 base. The CDR3 coding sequence is TGTGCCAGCAGACTAGCGGGGACACGCACAGATACGCAGTATTTT. Translated: CASRLAGTRTDTQYF.

The V call is TRBV20-1, the J call TRBJ1-3; 8 nucleotides agree with TRBD1. After removal of 6 bases from V and 0 bases from J, the junction contained 4 bases not matched to a gene. From germline, CDR1 is DFQATT and CDR2 SNEGSKA (reference sequence). CDR3 size: 14 residues. The CDR3: CSAPDRASGNTIYF. As DNA, the CDR3 is TGCAGTGCCCCGGACAGGGCCTCTGGAAACACCATATATTTT.

This clonotype was seen a handful of times. CDR3 DNA: TGTGCCAGCAGCGCGAACTCTAAGTATACGCAGTATTTT. Amino acids: CASSANSKYTQYF. The chain recombines TRBV3-1 with TRBJ2-3; D gene ambiguous. The CDR3 covers 13 residues. V lost 5 bases, J lost 7 bases, and 13 bases lay in between. Germline CDR1 reads LGHDT; CDR2 reads YNNKEL (reference sequence).

This clonotype was seen a few times. V is TRBV4-1 and J is TRBJ2-1; D is perhaps TRBD1 (6 bases). Trimming left V 0 bases short and J 0 bases short, with 12 bases between. The germline V gene has CDR1 MGHRA and CDR2 YSYEKL. This CDR3 is 17 amino acids long. CDR3 bases: TGCGCCAGCAGCCAAGACCAAGACAGGAGCTCCTACAATGAGCAGTTCTTC. It translates to CASSQDQDRSSYNEQFF.

This clonotype was recorded many times. The chain carries TRBV12-3 or TRBV12-4 and TRBJ1-2, with TRBD1 as a possible D gene (6 bases). With 6 bases removed from V and 4 bases from J, the gap between germline ends came to 15 bases. This CDR3 is built from 14 residues. The CDR3 DNA reads TGTGCCAGCAGCCCAGGACAGACCATCTATGGCTACACCTTC. Its protein product is CASSPGQTIYGYTF.

The chain joins TRBV10-3 to TRBJ2-7; D might be TRBD2 (6 bases). From germline, CDR1 is ENHRY and CDR2 SYGVKD. This CDR3 has 15 residues. The V gene lost 3 bases and the J gene lost 0 bases, with 12 bases spanning the gap. In DNA, the CDR3 is TGTGCCATCAGTGATTTTGACGGGAGCTCCTACGAGCAGTACTTC. It yields the protein CAISDFDGSSYEQYF.

The chain joins TRBV27 to TRBJ2-7, with D maybe TRBD1 (6 bases). Trimming cost V 6 bases and J 5 bases, with 14 bases left between them. CDR3 length: 13 amino acids. Germline lookup yields CDR1 MNHEY and CDR2 SMNVEV (reference sequence). CDR3 sequence: CASRPGHLHEQYF. The CDR3 coding sequence is TGTGCCAGCAGGCCGGGACACCTACACGAGCAGTACTTC.

This clonotype occurred a few times. The rearrangement links TRBV10-3 to TRBJ1-2; D is possibly TRBD1 (5 bases). Germline loops: CDR1 ENHRY, CDR2 SYGVKD. V was cut by 7 bases and J by 4 bases, with 19 bases left in between. The CDR3 consists of 15 residues. The CDR3 DNA reads as TGTGCCATCAATTTATCTACCGGGACTACCTATGGCTACACCTTC. Translated, it gives CAINLSTGTTYGYTF.

The chain links TRBV29-1 to TRBJ2-5; 12 bases match TRBD2. Germline lookup yields CDR1 SQVTM and CDR2 ANQGSEA. The trim removed 1 base at V and 6 bases at J, leaving 3 bases unmatched. The CDR3 runs to 14 residues. The CDR3 nucleotides read TGCAGCGTTGAAGTTCTAGCGGGGGGGCAGACCCAGTACTTC. This translates into CSVEVLAGGQTQYF. Supplemented by reference TRBV29-1 and TRBJ2-5, the full variable domain reads SAVISQKPSRDICQRGTSLTIQCQVDSQVTMMFWYRQQPGQSLTLIATANQGSEATYESGFVIDKFPISRPNLTFSTLTVSNMSPEDSSIYLCSVEVLAGGQTQYFGPGTRLLVL.

Ten or more counts support this clonotype. The V and J genes are TRBV12-3 or TRBV12-4 and TRBJ2-7, with D tentatively TRBD1 (6 bases). The V gene lost 4 bases and the J gene lost 2 bases, with 9 bases spanning the gap. The CDR3 is made up of 13 amino acids. CDR3 amino acids: CASSYNRAYEQYF. CDR3 nucleotide sequence: TGTGCCAGCAGTTACAACAGGGCCTACGAGCAGTACTTC.